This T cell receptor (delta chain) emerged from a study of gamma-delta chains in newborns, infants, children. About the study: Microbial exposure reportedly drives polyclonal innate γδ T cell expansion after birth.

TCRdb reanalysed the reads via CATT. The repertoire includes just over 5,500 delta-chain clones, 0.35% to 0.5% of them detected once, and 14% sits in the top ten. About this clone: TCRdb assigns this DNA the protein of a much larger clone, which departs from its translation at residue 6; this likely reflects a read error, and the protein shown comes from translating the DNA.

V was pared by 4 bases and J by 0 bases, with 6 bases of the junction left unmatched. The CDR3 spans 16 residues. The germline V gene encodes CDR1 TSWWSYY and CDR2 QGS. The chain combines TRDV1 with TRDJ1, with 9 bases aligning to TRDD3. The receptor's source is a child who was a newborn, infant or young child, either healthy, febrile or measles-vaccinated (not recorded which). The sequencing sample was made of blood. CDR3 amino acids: CALGGYWGTHTDKLIF. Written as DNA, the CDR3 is TGTGCTCTTGGGGGATACTGGGGGACACACACCGATAAACTCATCTTT.